The source of this T cell receptor (beta chain) is a study of shared clonotypes between healthy human individuals. Points from the study as a whole: Depth was large, yet rarefaction showed that sorted-subset sequencing was incomplete. Non-shared clonotypes showed lower generation probabilities than clonotypes common to all four donors. Owing to a small donor count, the genetic and exposure-history diversity represented was limited.

This clone was seen only once. Its antigen is still unknown. Clones were read by immunoSEQ multiplex PCR, and TCRdb kept only the in-frame ones, dropping some. The sample consists of approximately 2.1 million clones, approximately 93% of them appearing once. A CD45RA+ naive subset and a CD45RA-negative memory subset were split from CD4+ cells. V shed 7 bases and J shed 1 base, with 11 bases lying between them. CDR1 and CDR2 from the germline V gene are SGHRS and YFSETQ. The CDR3 totals 13 residues. The sequenced material came from naive CD4+ T cells from PBMCs. Subset noted: CD45RA+ positively selected. The clonotype was recovered from a man younger than 35 in good health. Some clones in this sample may be carry-over from other donors' samples. J is TRBJ1-1 and V is TRBV5-1; D perhaps matches TRBD1 (5 bases). This CDR3 reads CASAVQGNTEAFF. The DNA for the CDR3 is TGCGCCAGCGCGGTGCAGGGGAACACTGAAGCTTTCTTT.